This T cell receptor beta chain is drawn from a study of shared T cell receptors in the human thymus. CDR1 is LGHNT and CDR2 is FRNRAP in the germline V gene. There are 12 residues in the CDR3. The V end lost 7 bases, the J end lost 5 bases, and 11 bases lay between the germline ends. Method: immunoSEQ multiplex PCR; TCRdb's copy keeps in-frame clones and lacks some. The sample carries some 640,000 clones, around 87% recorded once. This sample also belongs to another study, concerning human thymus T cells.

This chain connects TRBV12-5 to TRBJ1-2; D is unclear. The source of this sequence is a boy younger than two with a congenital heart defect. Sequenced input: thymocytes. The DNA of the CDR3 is TGTGCTAGTGTCCCCACTCCATATGGCTACACCTTC. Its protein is CASVPTPYGYTF. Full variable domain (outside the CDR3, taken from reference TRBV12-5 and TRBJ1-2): DARVTQTPRHKVTEMGQEVTMRCQPILGHNTVFWYRQTMMQGLELLAYFRNRAPLDDSGMPKDRFSAEMPDATLATLKIQPSEPRDSAVYFCASVPTPYGYTFGSGTRLTVV.